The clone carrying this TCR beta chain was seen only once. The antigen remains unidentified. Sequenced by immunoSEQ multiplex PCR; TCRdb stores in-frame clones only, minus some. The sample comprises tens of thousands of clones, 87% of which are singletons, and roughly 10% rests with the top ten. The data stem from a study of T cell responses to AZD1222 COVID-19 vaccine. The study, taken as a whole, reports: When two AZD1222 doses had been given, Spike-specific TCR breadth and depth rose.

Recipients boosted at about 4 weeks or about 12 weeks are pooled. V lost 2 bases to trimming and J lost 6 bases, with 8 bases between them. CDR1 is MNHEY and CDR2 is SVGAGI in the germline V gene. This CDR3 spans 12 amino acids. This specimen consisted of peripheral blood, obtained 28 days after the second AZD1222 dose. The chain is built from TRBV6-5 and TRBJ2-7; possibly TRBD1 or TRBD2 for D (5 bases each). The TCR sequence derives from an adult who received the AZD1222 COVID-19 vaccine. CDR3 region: CASSYPGTEQYF. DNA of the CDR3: TGTGCCAGCAGTTACCCCGGGACCGAGCAGTACTTC.